One sample yielded the 25 T cell receptor beta chains listed below, sequenced in a study of T cell responses to AZD1222 COVID-19 vaccine. Generated by immunoSEQ multiplex PCR, the TCRdb table keeps only in-frame clones and is missing some. The sample shows about 140,000 clones, about 89% of them seen only once. Sequences were derived from peripheral blood, sampled on day 0 of AZD1222 vaccination. These TCRs come from an adult in good health.

The V gene is TRBV30, the J gene TRBJ1-6; D is unclear. V lost 3 bases, J lost 13 bases, and 16 bases lay in between. The CDR3 runs to 13 residues. CDR1 and CDR2 (germline): GTSNPN, SVGIG (reference sequence). CDR3 sequence: CAWREEGRRPLHF. CDR3 nucleotides: TGTGCCTGGAGGGAGGAAGGGAGGCGGCCCCTCCACTTT.

This rearrangement joins TRBV5-8 to TRBJ1-2; D is possibly TRBD1 (5 bases). Trimming removed 0 bases at V and 7 bases at J, with 16 bases between. CDR1 is SGHTS and CDR2 is YDEGEE in the germline V gene. CDR3 length: 15 amino acids. The CDR3 region is CASSLADPGRVGYTF. The CDR3 coding sequence is TGTGCCAGCAGCTTGGCCGACCCGGGACGGGTTGGCTACACCTTC.

V and J are TRBV4-2 and TRBJ1-4, with a tentative D call TRBD1 (5 bases). This CDR3 has 14 amino acids. The V gene lost 0 bases and the J gene lost 7 bases, with 9 bases spanning the gap. The V gene's germline CDR1 is LGHNA and CDR2 YNFKEQ. This CDR3 reads CASSQDVDIEKLFF. As DNA, the CDR3 is TGTGCCAGCAGCCAAGATGTGGACATTGAAAAACTGTTTTTT.

The chain employs TRBV28 and TRBJ1-5; TRBD1 matches at 8 bases. The CDR3 consists of 14 residues. Trimming cost V 5 bases and J 7 bases; bases outside gene matches: 7. Looked up from germline, CDR1 is MDHEN and CDR2 is SYDVKM. The CDR3 sequence is CASSLQGVGQPQHF. CDR3 DNA sequence: TGTGCCAGCAGTCTACAGGGGGTTGGCCAGCCCCAGCATTTT. The whole variable domain, remainder taken from reference TRBV28 and TRBJ1-5, is DVKVTQSSRYLVKRTGEKVFLECVQDMDHENMFWYRQDPGLGLRLIYFSYDVKMKEKGDIPEGYSVSREKKERFSLILESASTNQTSMYLCASSLQGVGQPQHFGDGTRLSIL.

The rearrangement links TRBV18 to TRBJ1-2; D is undetermined. Germline assignment: CDR1 KGHSH and CDR2 LQKENI. This CDR3 is built from 16 residues. The V end was cut by 4 bases, the J end by 8 bases, with 23 bases between. CDR3 nucleotides: TGTGCCAGCTCACTATCACAGACGGATACGAGGCAGGGCTACACCTTC. The encoded protein is CASSLSQTDTRQGYTF.

In its sample, this clone was seen once. The sample has other DNA sequences that encode this CDR3 too. J is TRBJ1-1 and V is TRBV12-3 or TRBV12-4; D is unclear. The V and J ends lost 3 bases and 0 bases respectively, with 5 bases between them. This CDR3 has 13 amino acids. Here the CDR3 reads CASSLVLNTEAFF. CDR3 coding DNA: TGTGCCAGCAGTTTGGTGTTGAACACTGAAGCTTTCTTT.

The rearrangement joins TRBV6-5 to TRBJ1-2; D is perhaps TRBD1 (6 bases). The CDR3 spans 14 residues. V was trimmed by 7 bases and J by 10 bases, leaving 22 bases between them. Germline lookup yields CDR1 MNHEY and CDR2 SVGAGI. CDR3 DNA: TGTGCCAGCAACGCGGTTAGGGGGGGAAACGACTACACCTTC. Protein: CASNAVRGGNDYTF.

In its sample, this clone was seen a few times. The chain recombines TRBV6-4 with TRBJ1-2, with D perhaps TRBD1 (5 bases). The germline V gene has CDR1 MRHNA and CDR2 SNTAGT. The CDR3 length is 14 residues. V lost 6 bases to trimming and J lost 2 bases, with 13 bases between them. CDR3 nucleotides: TGTGCCAGCAGCCCAGGGTGGGTGAACTATGGCTACACCTTC. This codes for CASSPGWVNYGYTF.

The chain employs TRBV6-1 and TRBJ1-2; 8 bases fit TRBD1. There are 15 residues in the CDR3. The trim removed 2 bases at V and 8 bases at J, leaving 10 bases unmatched. Germline loops: CDR1 MNHNS, CDR2 SASEGT. Here the CDR3 reads CASSESRGRGQGYTF. The CDR3 nucleotides are TGTGCCAGCAGTGAAAGTCGGGGCAGGGGGCAGGGCTACACCTTC.

The rearrangement joins TRBV18 to TRBJ2-3; 9 bases are shared with TRBD2. V trimming: 2 bases; J trimming: 1 base; junction bases outside the gene matches: 4. Germline loops: CDR1 KGHSH, CDR2 LQKENI. CDR3 size: 16 residues. The CDR3 spells CASSPVAGVGTDTQYF. The CDR3, as DNA: TGTGCCAGCTCACCAGTAGCGGGAGTCGGCACAGATACGCAGTATTTT.

The chain recombines TRBV28 with TRBJ1-2; D gene uncertain. The CDR3 extends over 14 amino acids. Germline V gene sequence: CDR1 MDHEN, CDR2 SYDVKM. V dropped 3 bases and J dropped 4 bases, with 12 bases sitting between them. DNA for the CDR3: TGTGCCAGCAGTTTGAGTTTGGGATTCTATGGCTACACCTTC. This codes for CASSLSLGFYGYTF.

The J gene is TRBJ1-4, the V gene TRBV6-5; 11 positions agree with TRBD1. With V trimmed by 5 bases and J by 8 bases, 4 bases remained unmatched. Germline V gene lookup returns CDR1 MNHEY and CDR2 SVGAGI. The CDR3 sequence is 14 residues long. CDR3 sequence reads: CASSRGQGGEKLFF. The CDR3 bases are TGTGCCAGCAGTAGGGGACAGGGGGGCGAAAAACTGTTTTTT.

The chain recombines TRBV5-6 with TRBJ1-1, with D unresolved. Looked up from germline, CDR1 is SGHDT and CDR2 is YYEEEE. The CDR3 is 14 amino acids. Trimming took 4 bases from V and 3 from J, leaving 13 bases between them. The CDR3 DNA sequence: TGTGCCAGCAGCCCATACCTGAGAGACACTGAAGCTTTCTTT. Its protein is CASSPYLRDTEAFF.

This rearrangement joins TRBV2 to TRBJ2-7, with D perhaps TRBD1 (5 bases). The CDR3 is 15 amino acids. The germline V gene encodes CDR1 SNHLY and CDR2 FYNNEI. The V and J ends lost 3 bases and 2 bases respectively, with 14 bases between them. CDR3 protein: CASSEGLPITYEQYF. Here the CDR3 DNA reads TGTGCCAGCAGTGAGGGGCTGCCCATAACCTACGAGCAGTACTTC.

This rearrangement joins TRBV5-1 to TRBJ2-7; D not resolved. The CDR3 has 14 amino acids. Germline values: CDR1 SGHRS, CDR2 YFSETQ. V lost 0 bases, J lost 2 bases, and 9 bases lay in between. The CDR3 DNA is TGCGCCAGCAGCTTGGAGGATTCGCCCTACGAGCAGTACTTC. Its translation: CASSLEDSPYEQYF.

The chain links TRBV4-1 to TRBJ2-1; TRBD2 might be the D (6 bases). V lost 3 bases and J 0 bases, leaving 12 bases between the germline ends. The CDR3 contains 16 residues. The germline V gene has CDR1 MGHRA and CDR2 YSYEKL. CDR3 nucleotides: TGCGCCAGCAGCCAGATAGACGGGAGCTCCTACAATGAGCAGTTCTTC. This translates into CASSQIDGSSYNEQFF.

The chain employs TRBV5-6 and TRBJ1-2; D possibly corresponds to TRBD1 (5 bases). Trimming removed 0 bases from V and 6 bases from J, with 15 bases in between. This CDR3 has 15 amino acids. Looked up from germline, CDR1 is SGHDT and CDR2 is YYEEEE. The CDR3 region has the DNA TGTGCCAGCAGCTTGGGGTACAGACAGCAGGATGGCTACACCTTC. As protein: CASSLGYRQQDGYTF.

This clone was observed once. This chain uses TRBV7-2 with TRBJ2-7; D unclear. The CDR3 sequence is 14 residues long. The germline CDR1 and CDR2 sequences are SGHTA and FQGNSA. The V end was cut by 1 base, the J end by 6 bases, with 13 bases between. The CDR3 sequence: CASSLVFARGEQYF. In DNA form, the CDR3 reads TGTGCCAGCAGCTTAGTTTTTGCCCGAGGCGAGCAGTACTTC.

The chain has TRBV4-1 and TRBJ1-4; D is unclear. Trimming took off 0 bases at V and 2 bases at J, with 19 bases between the two ends. The CDR3 length is 19 residues. The germline V gene encodes CDR1 MGHRA and CDR2 YSYEKL. CDR3 nucleotide sequence: TGCGCCAGCAGCCAAGATTTGGGTTTGGTTGCTTCCACTAATGAAAAACTGTTTTTT. This gives the protein CASSQDLGLVASTNEKLFF.

This clone has just one count. This rearrangement joins TRBV5-1 to TRBJ1-3; D gene unclear. In germline, CDR1 is SGHRS, CDR2 YFSETQ. This CDR3 is 16 amino acids long. The V end lost 2 bases, the J end lost 0 bases, and 12 bases lay between the germline ends. CDR3 loop: CASSFMSANSGNTIYF. DNA for the CDR3: TGCGCCAGCAGCTTTATGTCCGCAAACTCTGGAAACACCATATATTTT.

The V call is TRBV11-2, the J call TRBJ2-5, with 9 bases that match TRBD1. Germline trimming cut 5 bases from V and 5 bases from J; bases unmatched to any gene: 9. CDR3 length: 15 amino acids. CDR1 and CDR2 (germline): SGHAT, FQNNGV. In DNA form, the CDR3 reads TGTGCCAGCAGCCGACAAGACAGGGGGTTGGAGACCCAGTACTTC. Its translation: CASSRQDRGLETQYF.

The table lists this clone with a few counts. This chain links TRBV7-9 with TRBJ1-1, with D possibly TRBD1 on 5 matching bases. This CDR3 is 13 amino acids long. CDR1 and CDR2 (germline): SEHNR, FQNEAQ (reference sequence). Trimming removed 5 bases at V and 8 bases at J, with 15 bases between. DNA of the CDR3: TGTGCCAGCAGCCCTCGGGGCGGGGCCGAAGCTTTCTTT. Protein: CASSPRGGAEAFF.

The chain combines TRBV3-1 (or the pseudogene TRBV3-2) with TRBJ2-7, with 7 positions matching TRBD2. Germline-derived CDR1 and CDR2 are LGHDT and YNNKEL (reference sequence). The CDR3 length is 17 residues. J gave up 2 bases and V 5 bases, and 15 bases lay outside the gene matches. The CDR3 is CASSSSFVASGTYEQYF. CDR3 coding DNA: TGTGCCAGCAGCTCCTCATTTGTCGCTAGCGGAACCTACGAGCAGTACTTC.

The chain couples TRBV30 to TRBJ2-5; 15 nucleotides match TRBD2. The CDR3 runs to 15 residues. Per germline, CDR1 GTSNPN and CDR2 SVGIG (reference sequence). V lost 2 bases, J lost 7 bases, and 5 bases stayed unmatched. The CDR3 region has the DNA TGTGCCTGGAGTAGGACTAGCGGGGGGGCAGGGACCCAGTACTTC. Translating it yields CAWSRTSGGAGTQYF. The full variable domain, with the rest looked up from reference TRBV30 and TRBJ2-5, is SQTIHQWPATLVQPVGSPLSLECTVEGTSNPNLYWYRQAAGRGLQLLFYSVGIGQISSEVPQNLSASRPQDRQFILSSKKLLLSDSGFYLCAWSRTSGGAGTQYFGPGTRLLVL.

J is TRBJ1-1 and V is TRBV6-5, with D unresolved. The CDR3 contains 15 residues. Looked up from germline, CDR1 is MNHEY and CDR2 is SVGAGI. Between the trimmed V and J ends, which lost 4 bases and 1 base, there was a span of 13 bases. CDR3 nucleotides: TGTGCCAGCAGTTCCCAATGGGAGGAGAACACTGAAGCTTTCTTT. Encoded protein: CASSSQWEENTEAFF.